This record concerns one T cell receptor (beta chain) sequence. Its matching antigen is unknown. Per the germline V gene, CDR1 is MNHEY and CDR2 is SMNVEV (reference sequence). CDR3 size: 14 residues. V was shortened by 5 bases and J by 1 base, with 12 bases between the two germline ends. The data originate from a study of chemoradiotherapy in HPV16-positive cancers. Study-wide context: Candidate HPV-specific clones and shared TCR motifs came from a couple of HPV16-positive patients. Findings and limits, study-wide: For HPV16-positive patients, expanding HPV-responsive T cells associated with longer recurrence-free survival. Non-HPV-specific T cells did not expand in tumors during treatment, whereas candidate HPV-specific clones and E7-related motifs did. Functional assays defining HPV-specific T cells used only a couple of HPV16-positive patients.

Repertoires were generated with immunoSEQ multiplex PCR, while TCRdb's copy carries only in-frame clones and drops some. The repertoire holds several thousand clones, around nine tenths seen once, with more than 2% in the top ten. The origin of this receptor is a human donor with HPV-associated anogenital cancer. Sample: blood, taken from a patient who underwent chemoradiotherapy. This rearrangement joins TRBV27 to TRBJ2-7; weak D call: TRBD2 (6 bases). The CDR3 loop is CASSRRGISYEQYF. In nucleotides, the CDR3 is TGTGCCAGCAGTCGCCGGGGGATTTCCTACGAGCAGTACTTC.